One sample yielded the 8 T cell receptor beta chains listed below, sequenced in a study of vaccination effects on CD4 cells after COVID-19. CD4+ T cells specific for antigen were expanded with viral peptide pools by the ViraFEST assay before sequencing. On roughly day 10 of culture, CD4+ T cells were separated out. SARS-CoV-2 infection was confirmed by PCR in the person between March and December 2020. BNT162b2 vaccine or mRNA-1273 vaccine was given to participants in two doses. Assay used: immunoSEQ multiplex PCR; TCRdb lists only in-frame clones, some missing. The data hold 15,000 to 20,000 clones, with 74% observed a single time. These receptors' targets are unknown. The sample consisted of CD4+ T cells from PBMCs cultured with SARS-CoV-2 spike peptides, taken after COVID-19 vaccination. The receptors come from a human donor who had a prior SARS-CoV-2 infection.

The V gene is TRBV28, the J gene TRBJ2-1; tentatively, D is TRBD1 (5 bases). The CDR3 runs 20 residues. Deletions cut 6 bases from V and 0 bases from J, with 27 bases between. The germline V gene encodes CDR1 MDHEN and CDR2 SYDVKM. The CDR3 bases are TGTGCCAGCAGCTCCCCGCTCCCTCGGCCCAGGGCCAGCTCCTACAATGAGCAGTTCTTC. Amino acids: CASSSPLPRPRASSYNEQFF.

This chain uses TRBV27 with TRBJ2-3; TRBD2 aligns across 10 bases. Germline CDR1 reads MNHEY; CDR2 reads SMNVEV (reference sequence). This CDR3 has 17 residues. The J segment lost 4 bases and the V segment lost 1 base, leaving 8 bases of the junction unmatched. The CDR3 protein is CASSLFETSGAPDTQYF. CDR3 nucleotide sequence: TGTGCCAGCAGTTTATTCGAAACTAGCGGGGCCCCAGATACGCAGTATTTT.

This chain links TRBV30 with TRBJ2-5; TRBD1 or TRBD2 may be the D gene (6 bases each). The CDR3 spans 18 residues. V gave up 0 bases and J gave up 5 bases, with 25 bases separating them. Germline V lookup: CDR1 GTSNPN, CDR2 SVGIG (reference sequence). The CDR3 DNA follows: TGTGCCTGGAGTGTAGCCCGAACGCCTTTAGGGGGGCGGGAGACCCAGTACTTC. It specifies CAWSVARTPLGGRETQYF.

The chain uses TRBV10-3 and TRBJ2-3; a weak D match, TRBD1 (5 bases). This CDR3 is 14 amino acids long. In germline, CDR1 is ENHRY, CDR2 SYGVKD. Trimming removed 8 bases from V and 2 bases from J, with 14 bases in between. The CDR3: CAIQKTEATDTQYF. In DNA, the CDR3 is TGTGCCATCCAGAAGACAGAGGCCACAGATACGCAGTATTTT.

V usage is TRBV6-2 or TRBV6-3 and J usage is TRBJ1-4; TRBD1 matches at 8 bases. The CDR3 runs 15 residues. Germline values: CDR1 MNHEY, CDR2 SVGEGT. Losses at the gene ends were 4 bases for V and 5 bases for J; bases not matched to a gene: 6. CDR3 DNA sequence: TGTGCCAGCAGTTCACCTACAGGGGGGAATGAAAAACTGTTTTTT. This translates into CASSSPTGGNEKLFF.

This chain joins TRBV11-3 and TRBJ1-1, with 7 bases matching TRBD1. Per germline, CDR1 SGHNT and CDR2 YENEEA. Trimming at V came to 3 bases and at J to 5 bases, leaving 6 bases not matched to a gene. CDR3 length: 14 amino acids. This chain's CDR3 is CASSLSQGGTEAFF. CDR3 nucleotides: TGTGCCAGCAGCTTGAGTCAGGGGGGAACTGAAGCTTTCTTT.

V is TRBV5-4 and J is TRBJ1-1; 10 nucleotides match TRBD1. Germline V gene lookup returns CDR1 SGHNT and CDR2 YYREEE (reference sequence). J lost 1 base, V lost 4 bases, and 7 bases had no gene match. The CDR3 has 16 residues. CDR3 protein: CASSKRQGARNTEAFF. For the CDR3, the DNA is TGTGCCAGCAGCAAAAGACAGGGGGCGAGGAACACTGAAGCTTTCTTT.

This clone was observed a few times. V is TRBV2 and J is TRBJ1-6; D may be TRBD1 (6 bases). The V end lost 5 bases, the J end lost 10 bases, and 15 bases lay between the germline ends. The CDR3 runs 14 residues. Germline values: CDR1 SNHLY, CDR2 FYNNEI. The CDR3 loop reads CASSLQGMGSPLHF. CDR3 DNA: TGTGCCAGCAGTTTACAGGGTATGGGGTCACCCCTCCACTTT.